This T cell receptor beta chain was identified during a study of T-cell memory formation after mild COVID-19. Study background: Largely donor-specific sequence clusters came from two donors. Findings and limits, study-wide: Cross-reactive memory appears to have joined, as suggested by some responding clones showing up in pre-infection memory.

This clonotype was counted only a few times. Its target is unknown. One entry per CDR3 protein, called by TCRdb with MiXCR from the 5' RACE reads. The sample yields almost 250,000 distinct CDR3 sequences, 15% seen once. The CDR3 spans 16 residues. The germline CDR1 and CDR2 sequences are MGHDK and SYGVNS. V shed 2 bases and J 6 bases; nucleotides not matched to a gene: 7. Sequencing used PBMCs or a T cell subset sorted from them (not recorded which). V usage is TRBV25-1 and J usage is TRBJ2-1, with 10 bases that match TRBD2. The receptor's source is an adult woman who had mild COVID-19 (a few samples of this study predate the infection). Cell type and time point are not known. The CDR3, as DNA: TGTGCCAGCAGTGAACGACTAGCGGGCGTACGCAATGAGCAGTTCTTC. This codes for CASSERLAGVRNEQFF.